These 21 T cell receptor beta chains originate from one sample sequenced in a study of technical replicates of blood from a few donors (dated by TCRdb to about 2017). The library was produced with the immunoSEQ multiplex PCR assay. TCRdb carries this immuneACCESS record with in-frame sequences only. Its versions omit some clonotypes, under half of them owing to an unresolved V gene in the studies checked, with the rest unexplained. This sample holds 60,000 to 90,000 clones; more than 85% were observed only once. The ten largest clones add up to approximately 0.25% of the sample. Sequenced sample: T cells isolated from PBMCs. These receptors all come from a human donor in good health.

The chain is built from TRBV16 and TRBJ2-7; tentatively, D is TRBD1 (5 bases). The V end was cut by 4 bases, the J end by 3 bases, with 16 bases between. The CDR3 consists of 15 residues. Germline assignment: CDR1 KGHSY and CDR2 FQNENV. This chain's CDR3 is CASSPGTGHGYEQYF. The CDR3 DNA reads as TGTGCCAGCAGCCCCGGTACAGGACATGGCTACGAGCAGTACTTC.

This chain joins TRBV5-1 and TRBJ2-7; D may be TRBD1 (5 bases). Trimming removed 0 bases from V and 5 bases from J, with 12 bases in between. The length of the CDR3 is 14 residues. Germline V gives CDR1 SGHRS, CDR2 YFSETQ. The DNA for the CDR3 is TGCGCCAGCAGCTTGGAGGGGCCCCTTGACGAGCAGTACTTC. The encoded protein is CASSLEGPLDEQYF.

This chain links TRBV6-6 with TRBJ2-7; 11 nucleotides align to TRBD1. The J segment lost 2 bases and the V segment lost 5 bases, leaving 5 bases of the junction unmatched. The length of the CDR3 is 15 residues. Germline V gene sequence: CDR1 MNHNY, CDR2 SVGAGI (reference sequence). CDR3 coding DNA: TGTGCCAGCAGTATTGGACAGGGGGCTCCCTACGAGCAGTACTTC. Its protein product is CASSIGQGAPYEQYF.

Here the CDR3 reads CASSPLRAGGSSHTQYF. CDR3 nucleotide sequence: TGTGCCAGCAGTCCGCTCCGAGCGGGAGGATCCTCCCATACGCAGTATTTT. The chain links TRBV25-1 to TRBJ2-3, with TRBD2 matching over 9 bases. Unmatched junction bases numbered 16, after V lost 5 bases and J lost 7 bases. The CDR3 length is 17 residues. CDR1 MGHDK and CDR2 SYGVNS come from the germline V gene. The variable domain in full, with the rest retrieved from reference TRBV25-1 and TRBJ2-3, is EADIYQTPRYLVIGTGKKITLECSQTMGHDKMYWYQQDPGMELHLIHYSYGVNSTEKGDLSSESTVSRIRTEHFPLTLESARPSHTSQYLCASSPLRAGGSSHTQYFGPGTRLTVL.

V gene TRBV14 combines with J gene TRBJ2-7, with 7 bases that match TRBD1. CDR1 and CDR2 (germline): SGHDN, FVKESK. This CDR3 is 14 amino acids long. The trim removed 3 bases at V and 5 bases at J, leaving 7 bases unmatched. CDR3 DNA sequence: TGTGCCAGCAGCCAGACAGGGTACGGAGACGAGCAGTACTTC. This sequence encodes CASSQTGYGDEQYF.

The CDR3 DNA sequence: TGTGCCTGGAGTGTGGGAGAGGGCACTGAAGCTTTCTTT. Translating gives CAWSVGEGTEAFF. This rearrangement joins TRBV30 to TRBJ1-1; unclear D gene. The CDR3 runs to 13 residues. V was shortened by 0 bases and J by 4 bases, with 9 bases between the two germline ends. CDR1 is GTSNPN, CDR2 SVGIG, per germline (reference sequence). The whole variable domain, remainder taken from reference TRBV30 and TRBJ1-1, is SQTIHQWPATLVQPVGSPLSLECTVEGTSNPNLYWYRQAAGRGLQLLFYSVGIGQISSEVPQNLSASRPQDRQFILSSKKLLLSDSGFYLCAWSVGEGTEAFFGQGTRLTVV.

J is TRBJ1-4 and V is TRBV6-4; D may be TRBD1 (6 bases). The V end was cut by 4 bases, the J end by 5 bases, with 26 bases between. Germline assignment: CDR1 MRHNA and CDR2 SNTAGT. The CDR3 consists of 19 residues. CDR3 protein: CASSGLPRTEVVRNEKLFF. DNA of the CDR3: TGTGCCAGCAGTGGCCTCCCCCGGACAGAGGTCGTCAGGAATGAAAAACTGTTTTTT.

This clone has more than one count but fewer than ten. The rearrangement uses TRBV2 and TRBJ2-2; 9 bases line up with TRBD2. Looked up from germline, CDR1 is SNHLY and CDR2 is FYNNEI. V was clipped by 11 bases and J by 2 bases; unmatched bases: 9. The CDR3 runs 15 residues. The CDR3 is CASHRLAENTGELFF. Here the CDR3 DNA reads TGTGCCTCTCACAGACTAGCGGAAAACACCGGGGAGCTGTTTTTT.

The chain couples TRBV13 to TRBJ2-7; D remains ambiguous. This CDR3 comprises 12 residues. Germline lookup yields CDR1 PRHDT and CDR2 FYEKMQ (reference sequence). Trimming removed 3 bases at V and 2 bases at J, with 5 bases between. CDR3 amino acids: CASSFGAYEQYF. DNA for the CDR3: TGTGCCAGCAGCTTCGGAGCCTACGAGCAGTACTTC.

The V and J genes are TRBV7-9 and TRBJ2-1, with 12 bases aligning to TRBD2. The germline gives CDR1 SEHNR, CDR2 FQNEAQ (reference sequence). V lost 7 bases and J lost 5; bases outside the gene matches: 15. The CDR3 sequence is 18 residues long. The CDR3 region has the DNA TGTGCCAGCACCTCTTGGGCTAGCGGGAGGGGCAGGGACAATGAGCAGTTCTTC. Residues: CASTSWASGRGRDNEQFF.

The chain has TRBV10-1 and TRBJ1-1; possible D gene TRBD1, 6 bases. Germline loops: CDR1 WNHNN, CDR2 SYGVQD (reference sequence). Trimming removed 4 bases from V and 7 bases from J, with 16 bases in between. The CDR3 covers 14 residues. CDR3: CASSVAHRVDEAFF. The CDR3, as DNA: TGCGCCAGCAGTGTCGCCCACAGGGTTGATGAAGCTTTCTTT.

J is TRBJ2-1 and V is TRBV5-1; D may be TRBD2 (6 bases). CDR3 size: 18 residues. The V gene's germline CDR1 is SGHRS and CDR2 YFSETQ. Trimming took off 0 bases at V and 1 base at J, with 17 bases between the two ends. CDR3 DNA sequence: TGCGCCAGCAGCTTGGGGGTAGGACTGGGGGGTTCCTACAATGAGCAGTTCTTC. Translating gives CASSLGVGLGGSYNEQFF.

The J gene is TRBJ2-3, the V gene TRBV19; possibly TRBD2 for D (6 bases). The CDR3 is 13 amino acids. V was shortened by 6 bases and J by 4 bases, with 11 bases between the two germline ends. CDR1 is LNHDA, CDR2 SQIVND, per germline (reference sequence). The CDR3 loop is CASRRGGADTQYF. The CDR3 nucleotides are TGTGCCAGTAGAAGGGGCGGGGCAGATACGCAGTATTTT.

The genes are TRBV2 and TRBJ1-2, with D maybe TRBD1 (6 bases). This CDR3 is 16 amino acids long. V was cut by 8 bases and J by 4 bases, with 23 bases left in between. Germline CDR1 SNHLY, CDR2 FYNNEI. As DNA, the CDR3 is TGTGCCAGCCCCGCGGGGGCGGCCACTGGGTTCTATGGCTACACCTTC. Amino acid sequence: CASPAGAATGFYGYTF.

V gene TRBV28 combines with J gene TRBJ2-3, with 10 bases lining up with TRBD1. This CDR3 spans 18 amino acids. Per the germline V gene, CDR1 is MDHEN and CDR2 is SYDVKM. Trimming removed 1 base from V and 2 bases from J; junction bases left unmatched: 9. CDR3 DNA sequence: TGTGCCAGCAGTTTATCCTATAGGGGACAGGGGTACACAGATACGCAGTATTTT. Residues: CASSLSYRGQGYTDTQYF.

The genes are TRBV7-9 and TRBJ2-5, with TRBD2 matching 13 bases. Germline-derived CDR1 and CDR2 are SEHNR and FQNEAQ (reference sequence). CDR3 length: 19 residues. V shed 5 bases and J 4 bases; nucleotides not matched to a gene: 16. This CDR3 reads CASSLTGRLAGGGAETQYF. CDR3 nucleotides: TGTGCCAGCAGCCTGACAGGGCGACTAGCGGGAGGAGGGGCAGAGACCCAGTACTTC.

This chain connects TRBV7-9 to TRBJ2-7, with D uncertain. The CDR3 is 17 amino acids. Trimming stripped 5 bases from V and 7 bases from J, with 27 bases between. Germline CDR1 reads SEHNR; CDR2 reads FQNEAQ (reference sequence). The CDR3 DNA is TGTGCCAGCAGCCAATGGGCGCCGGCCGAGACACAAAGAGAGCAGTACTTC. Protein: CASSQWAPAETQREQYF.

The genes are TRBV5-1 and TRBJ2-2; D is possibly TRBD1 (5 bases). The CDR3 contains 13 residues. Germline V lookup: CDR1 SGHRS, CDR2 YFSETQ. Trimming removed 6 bases at V and 1 base at J, with 7 bases between. The CDR3 loop is CASTTENTGELFF. The CDR3 DNA reads TGCGCCAGCACGACAGAGAACACCGGGGAGCTGTTTTTT. Supplemented by reference TRBV5-1 and TRBJ2-2, the full variable domain reads KAGVTQTPRYLIKTRGQQVTLSCSPISGHRSVSWYQQTPGQGLQFLFEYFSETQRNKGNFPGRFSGRQFSNSRSEMNVSTLELGDSALYLCASTTENTGELFFGEGSRLTVL.

V usage is TRBV5-1 and J usage is TRBJ2-1; 9 bases fit TRBD2. Germline V lookup: CDR1 SGHRS, CDR2 YFSETQ. Germline trimming cut 4 bases from V and 6 bases from J; bases unmatched to any gene: 8. This CDR3 has 15 amino acids. Here the CDR3 DNA reads TGCGCCAGCAGCCCAATAGCGGGAGTTCCCAATGAGCAGTTCTTC. Its translation is CASSPIAGVPNEQFF.

This rearrangement joins TRBV5-1 to TRBJ1-1; 7 bases align to TRBD1. The ends lost 3 bases at V and 1 base at J; junction bases unmatched: 6. The CDR3 runs to 15 residues. Germline V gene sequence: CDR1 SGHRS, CDR2 YFSETQ. The DNA for the CDR3 is TGCGCCAGCAGCTCCTCGACAGGGAGGAACACTGAAGCTTTCTTT. This translates into CASSSSTGRNTEAFF.

V usage is TRBV7-9 and J usage is TRBJ1-3; weak D call: TRBD1 (6 bases). CDR1 is SEHNR and CDR2 is FQNEAQ in the germline V gene (reference sequence). CDR3 length: 16 residues. With 5 bases removed from V and 4 bases from J, the gap between germline ends came to 18 bases. The CDR3 sequence: CASSLILGAKGNTIYF. The CDR3, as DNA: TGTGCCAGCAGCCTGATTTTGGGGGCGAAAGGAAACACCATATATTTT.